A single sample gave rise to the 17 T cell receptor beta chains below, sequenced in a study of blood T cell repertoires in COVID-19 (dated by TCRdb to the early 2020s). Receptor amplification or capture employed the immunoSEQ multiplex PCR assay. Held by TCRdb, this immuneACCESS table contains in-frame sequences only and omits some clones. Under half of the omission traces to an unresolved V gene where checked; the cause of the rest is unknown. This sample lists some 180,000 clones; about 86% were detected once. The ten biggest clones cover 9.5% to 13% of the sample. The sample consisted of peripheral blood. Every receptor here comes from a man between 70 and 80 years old with active or convalescent COVID-19.

V usage is TRBV9 and J usage is TRBJ2-2, with a tentative D call TRBD2 (5 bases). This CDR3 comprises 15 residues. V gave up 0 bases and J gave up 5 bases, with 11 bases separating them. CDR1 and CDR2 (germline): SGDLS, YYNGEE. The CDR3 DNA follows: TGTGCCAGCAGCGTAGATGGAGGTTGGACCGGGGAGCTGTTTTTT. This translates into CASSVDGGWTGELFF.

V gene TRBV5-1 combines with J gene TRBJ2-5; TRBD1 matches 7 bases. The CDR3 is made up of 16 amino acids. Germline V CDR1 and CDR2: SGHRS, YFSETQ. Losses at the gene ends were 4 bases for V and 4 bases for J; bases not matched to a gene: 13. The CDR3 coding sequence is TGCGCCAGCAGCGGGATTGAGGGGGCGCTAGGAGAGACCCAGTACTTC. Residues: CASSGIEGALGETQYF.

This clone was recorded a few times. The chain combines TRBV15 with TRBJ2-5; 9 bases match TRBD2. The CDR3 is 18 amino acids. Germline V gene lookup returns CDR1 LNHNV and CDR2 YYDKDF (reference sequence). The V and J ends lost 1 base and 5 bases, in that order; junction bases with no gene match: 14. The CDR3 reads CATSRASAGGTLRETQYF. The CDR3 DNA follows: TGTGCCACCAGCAGAGCTTCAGCGGGAGGCACCCTTCGGGAGACCCAGTACTTC.

In nucleotides, the CDR3 is TGTGCCAGCAGTCAGGACAGCCTTTCCTACACTGAAGCTTTCTTT. Translating it yields CASSQDSLSYTEAFF. This chain links TRBV6-5 with TRBJ1-1; D perhaps matches TRBD1 (6 bases). The CDR3 length is 15 residues. Trimming removed 5 bases from V and 3 bases from J, with 16 bases in between. From germline, CDR1 is MNHEY and CDR2 SVGAGI.

The V gene is TRBV11-2, the J gene TRBJ1-4, with a tentative D call TRBD1 (6 bases). Trimming removed 6 bases at V and 12 bases at J, with 29 bases between. Looked up from germline, CDR1 is SGHAT and CDR2 is FQNNGV. This CDR3 contains 17 residues. The CDR3 loop is CASSPSPTGSGGLELFF. Written as DNA, the CDR3 is TGTGCCAGCAGTCCCTCTCCTACAGGGTCAGGCGGGTTAGAACTGTTTTTT.

V is TRBV20-1 and J is TRBJ2-4; 10 bases line up with TRBD1. V lost 6 bases, J lost 1 base, and 21 bases stayed unmatched. The CDR3 totals 20 residues. Germline CDR1 and CDR2: DFQATT and SNEGSKA (reference sequence). This CDR3 reads CSASGPQGQGPSGAKNIQYF. CDR3 nucleotide sequence: TGCAGTGCCAGTGGGCCACAGGGACAGGGGCCCTCGGGGGCCAAAAACATTCAGTACTTC.

This chain connects TRBV7-2 to TRBJ1-2; 7 bases are a match to TRBD1. Germline values: CDR1 SGHTA, CDR2 FQGNSA. The CDR3 sequence is 16 residues long. The J segment lost 7 bases and the V segment lost 1 base, leaving 12 bases of the junction unmatched. The CDR3 nucleotides read TGTGCCAGCAGCTTAGAGCGTCTCAGGGGGGTTCGTGGCTACACCTTC. As protein: CASSLERLRGVRGYTF.

V usage is TRBV18 and J usage is TRBJ1-5; D gene uncertain. This CDR3 contains 16 residues. The germline V and J ends were trimmed by 1 base and 6 bases, with 16 bases remaining between them. Per the germline V gene, CDR1 is KGHSH and CDR2 is LQKENI. The CDR3 spells CASSPQRGSGPQPQHF. CDR3 bases: TGTGCCAGCTCACCACAGAGAGGGAGTGGGCCTCAGCCCCAGCATTTT.

The chain employs TRBV19 and TRBJ2-5, with 8 bases matching TRBD1. Germline V gene sequence: CDR1 LNHDA, CDR2 SQIVND (reference sequence). Trimming removed 5 bases from V and 5 bases from J; junction bases left unmatched: 10. CDR3 length: 15 amino acids. The CDR3 DNA sequence: TGTGCCAGTAGTTTCTCGCAGGGGGCTGGTGAGACCCAGTACTTC. Translated: CASSFSQGAGETQYF. The full variable domain, its missing parts supplied by reference TRBV19 and TRBJ2-5, is DGGITQSPKYLFRKEGQNVTLSCEQNLNHDAMYWYRQDPGQGLRLIYYSQIVNDFQKGDIAEGYSVSREKKESFPLTVTSAQKNPTAFYLCASSFSQGAGETQYFGPGTRLLVL.

The V gene is TRBV7-2, the J gene TRBJ1-4, with 7 bases matching TRBD1. The V gene end was trimmed by 3 bases and the J gene end by 5 bases; junction bases not matched to a gene: 6. The CDR3 extends over 15 amino acids. Germline V gene sequence: CDR1 SGHTA, CDR2 FQGNSA. CDR3 DNA sequence: TGTGCCAGCAGCTTCAACAGGGGTACGAATGAAAAACTGTTTTTT. Encoded protein: CASSFNRGTNEKLFF.

On this clone: Other nucleotide sequences from this sample produce the same CDR3. The genes are TRBV15 and TRBJ2-7; a possible D gene is TRBD1 (6 bases). Trimming shortened V by 5 bases and J by 3 bases, and 11 bases separated the two germline ends. The CDR3 covers 13 residues. Per germline, CDR1 LNHNV and CDR2 YYDKDF (reference sequence). This CDR3 reads CATSPQGNYEQYF. In DNA form, the CDR3 reads TGTGCCACCAGCCCCCAGGGGAACTACGAGCAGTACTTC.

This clone has a handful of counts. The rearrangement uses TRBV19 and TRBJ1-5; the match to TRBD1 covers 10 bases. V lost 7 bases and J lost 2; bases outside the gene matches: 5. Germline V gene sequence: CDR1 LNHDA, CDR2 SQIVND (reference sequence). The CDR3 is 15 residues long. The CDR3 sequence: CASMGQGFRNQPQHF. CDR3 bases: TGTGCCAGTATGGGACAGGGGTTCCGCAATCAGCCCCAGCATTTT.

The rearrangement uses TRBV5-1 and TRBJ1-2; D ambiguous. Deletions cut 2 bases from V and 8 bases from J, with 13 bases between. Germline assignment: CDR1 SGHRS and CDR2 YFSETQ. The CDR3 sequence is 13 residues long. CDR3 DNA: TGCGCCAGCAGCTTTGATCTAATATTGGGCTACACCTTC. Translated, it gives CASSFDLILGYTF. The entire variable domain, with the rest obtained from reference TRBV5-1 and TRBJ1-2, is as follows: KAGVTQTPRYLIKTRGQQVTLSCSPISGHRSVSWYQQTPGQGLQFLFEYFSETQRNKGNFPGRFSGRQFSNSRSEMNVSTLELGDSALYLCASSFDLILGYTFGSGTRLTVV.

This clone was detected a few times. The gene calls are TRBV4-3 and TRBJ2-7; D is perhaps TRBD1 (5 bases). Germline CDR1 LGHNA, CDR2 YSLEER. The length of the CDR3 is 18 residues. V was shortened by 1 base and J by 3 bases, with 22 bases between the two germline ends. CDR3 coding DNA: TGCGCCAGCAGCCAAGGTATGGTGGACACGTTAACCGTCTACGAGCAGTACTTC. The encoded protein is CASSQGMVDTLTVYEQYF.

The rearrangement joins TRBV6-5 to TRBJ1-2, with D perhaps matching TRBD1 (6 bases). The V end lost 6 bases, the J end lost 6 bases, and 17 bases lay between the germline ends. This CDR3 is built from 14 residues. Germline CDR1 is MNHEY and CDR2 is SVGAGI. CDR3 region: CASSQPGTWNGYTF. The CDR3, as DNA: TGTGCCAGCAGCCAACCCGGGACATGGAATGGCTACACCTTC.

The chain employs TRBV5-1 and TRBJ1-1; perhaps TRBD1 as D (6 bases). CDR3 length: 14 amino acids. V lost 6 bases and J lost 1, with 13 bases in between. CDR1 SGHRS and CDR2 YFSETQ come from the germline V gene. The CDR3 loop reads CASNPAGANTEAFF. The CDR3 region has the DNA TGCGCCAGCAACCCAGCGGGGGCGAACACTGAAGCTTTCTTT. The variable domain in full, completed from reference TRBV5-1 and TRBJ1-1, reads KAGVTQTPRYLIKTRGQQVTLSCSPISGHRSVSWYQQTPGQGLQFLFEYFSETQRNKGNFPGRFSGRQFSNSRSEMNVSTLELGDSALYLCASNPAGANTEAFFGQGTRLTVV.

The chain uses TRBV27 and TRBJ2-1, with a tentative D call TRBD2 (6 bases). The CDR3 is 17 residues long. The V end was cut by 2 bases, the J end by 8 bases, with 22 bases between. Germline CDR1 is MNHEY and CDR2 is SMNVEV (reference sequence). CDR3 amino acids: CASSLRLGAPRGYEQFF. Here the CDR3 DNA reads TGTGCCAGCAGTTTAAGATTAGGCGCCCCGCGGGGCTATGAGCAGTTCTTC.